This TCR beta chain originates from a study of beta chain features in type 1 diabetes. Study overall: The patient and healthy donor groups were comparable for age, gender and cell yields. Study-level results: TCRB CDR3 length was moderately but significantly reduced in all four CD4+ subsets of Type 1 diabetes patients. In these data, an HLA type influence on TCRB rearrangement remained unresolved.

CDR3 size: 13 residues. CDR1 is ENHRY, CDR2 SYGVKD, per germline. Trimming removed 8 bases at V and 0 bases at J, with 10 bases between. The single heparinised draw taken from each donor contained roughly 100 mL of blood on average. On this clone: The antigen remains unidentified.

The authors reverse transcribed all of the isolated RNA, so sequencing captured expressed TCRB transcripts. Naive, central memory and regulatory T cell samples came to a mean of around 3.5 million reads. This table comes from immunoSEQ multiplex PCR, and its TCRdb copy is limited to in-frame clones, with some not included. The sample includes about 700,000 clones, roughly an eighth seen only once; the top ten take 0.02% to 0.025%. The J gene is TRBJ1-1, the V gene TRBV10-3; D uncertain. This receptor was taken from a man aged 18 to 35 with type 1 diabetes. Sequencing used naive CD4+ T cells from blood. CDR3 sequence: CAISTEMNTEAFF. CDR3 coding DNA: TGTGCCATCTCGACGGAAATGAACACTGAAGCTTTCTTT.